This passage covers 11 T cell receptor beta chains from one sample sequenced in a study of radiotherapy plus CTLA-4 blockade in lung cancer. Data came from immunoSEQ multiplex PCR; TCRdb stores just in-frame clones and leaves some out. The sample lists 81,000 or so clones; under 80% were seen once. The starting material was peripheral blood, obtained from a patient treated with radiotherapy plus ipilimumab. The receptors shown here come from a human donor with non-small cell lung cancer whose response to radiotherapy plus ipilimumab could not be evaluated. Some clones in this sample may be carry-over from other donors' samples.

The rearrangement uses TRBV19 and TRBJ2-7, with D perhaps matching TRBD2 (6 bases). CDR1 and CDR2 from the germline V gene are LNHDA and SQIVND (reference sequence). Trimming left V 3 bases short and J 1 base short, with 10 bases between. The CDR3 has 14 amino acids. CDR3 DNA sequence: TGTGCCAGTAGTATGCGGGACGGGTCCTACGAGCAGTACTTC. This sequence encodes CASSMRDGSYEQYF.

CDR3 in amino acids: CASSPRQGETQYF. The CDR3 nucleotides read TGTGCCAGCAGCCCTAGACAGGGAGAGACCCAGTACTTC. The V gene is TRBV7-2, the J gene TRBJ2-5, with 7 bases matching TRBD1. V lost 5 bases, J lost 4 bases, and 4 bases stayed unmatched. The CDR3 sequence is 13 residues long. Looked up from germline, CDR1 is SGHTA and CDR2 is FQGNSA.

This chain links TRBV11-2 with TRBJ2-1, with TRBD1 matching 8 bases. This CDR3 has 15 amino acids. V shed 4 bases and J 0 bases; nucleotides not matched to a gene: 2. Germline V lookup: CDR1 SGHAT, CDR2 FQNNGV. This CDR3 reads CASSYRGSSYNEQFF. In nucleotides, the CDR3 is TGTGCCAGCAGCTACAGGGGGAGCTCCTACAATGAGCAGTTCTTC.

The chain has TRBV9 and TRBJ1-2, with D perhaps matching TRBD1 (6 bases). The CDR3 length is 18 residues. CDR1 is SGDLS and CDR2 is YYNGEE in the germline V gene. Deletions cut 4 bases from V and 5 bases from J, with 27 bases between. Written as DNA, the CDR3 is TGTGCCAGCAGCCTTCTGATGGGGGCCCGATCCCTTGGGTATGGCTACACCTTC. Translating gives CASSLLMGARSLGYGYTF. Full variable domain (outside the CDR3, taken from reference TRBV9 and TRBJ1-2): DSGVTQTPKHLITATGQRVTLRCSPRSGDLSVYWYQQSLDQGLQFLIQYYNGEERAKGNILERFSAQQFPDLHSELNLSSLELGDSALYFCASSLLMGARSLGYGYTFGSGTRLTVV.

The table lists this clone with a count of one. The V call is TRBV5-1, the J call TRBJ2-5; 12 positions match TRBD2. Germline CDR1 SGHRS, CDR2 YFSETQ. CDR3 length: 18 residues. V shed 0 bases, J shed 1 base, and the junction held 7 bases outside the gene matches. The CDR3 loop reads CASSLGLSSGGGQETQYF. Written as DNA, the CDR3 is TGCGCCAGCAGCTTGGGATTATCTAGCGGGGGGGGCCAAGAGACCCAGTACTTC.

The chain couples TRBV2 to TRBJ1-5; tentatively, D is TRBD1 (6 bases). CDR1 is SNHLY, CDR2 FYNNEI, per germline. The V and J ends lost 6 bases and 0 bases respectively, with 12 bases between them. The CDR3 is 15 residues long. In DNA form, the CDR3 reads TGTGCCAGCAGCAGCCAGGGGTTTAGCAATCAGCCCCAGCATTTT. This gives the protein CASSSQGFSNQPQHF. Combining the CDR3 with reference TRBV2 and TRBJ1-5 gives the whole variable domain EPEVTQTPSHQVTQMGQEVILRCVPISNHLYFYWYRQILGQKVEFLVSFYNNEISEKSEIFDDQFSVERPDGSNFTLKIRSTKLEDSAMYFCASSSQGFSNQPQHFGDGTRLSIL.

The chain employs TRBV18 and TRBJ2-1; TRBD2 might be the D (5 bases). The length of the CDR3 is 14 residues. Trimming pared 6 bases from V and 6 bases from J, leaving 15 bases between. The germline V gene encodes CDR1 KGHSH and CDR2 LQKENI. The CDR3 DNA sequence: TGTGCCAGCTCCCCCGGGGTGACCGGCAATGAGCAGTTCTTC. It translates to CASSPGVTGNEQFF.

The gene calls are TRBV18 and TRBJ1-5, with 8 bases lining up with TRBD1. Germline-derived CDR1 and CDR2 are KGHSH and LQKENI. V trimming: 3 bases; J trimming: 11 bases; junction bases outside the gene matches: 9. The CDR3 length is 14 residues. The CDR3 reads CASSPGQGYGAQHF. CDR3 bases: TGTGCCAGCTCACCTGGACAGGGTTATGGCGCCCAGCATTTT.

This chain connects TRBV28 to TRBJ1-5, with 10 bases aligning to TRBD1. This CDR3 is 16 amino acids long. J gave up 5 bases and V 0 bases, and 4 bases lay outside the gene matches. In germline, CDR1 is MDHEN, CDR2 SYDVKM. CDR3 DNA sequence: TGTGCCAGCAGTTTATGGGGACAGGGGCAGGATCAGCCCCAGCATTTT. Its protein product is CASSLWGQGQDQPQHF.

This clone has only a few counts. The chain links TRBV19 to TRBJ1-2; D gene unclear. Germline CDR1 reads LNHDA; CDR2 reads SQIVND (reference sequence). Trimming cost V 0 bases and J 2 bases, with 13 bases left between them. The CDR3 runs to 16 residues. The CDR3 coding sequence is TGTGCCAGTAGTATAGATCGGTACGTCACCAACTATGGCTACACCTTC. This encodes CASSIDRYVTNYGYTF.

In this sample, this clone turned up once. The J gene is TRBJ2-7, the V gene TRBV7-2; 11 bases fit TRBD1. The CDR3 is 16 amino acids. The V gene end was trimmed by 2 bases and the J gene end by 5 bases; junction bases not matched to a gene: 8. The V gene's germline CDR1 is SGHTA and CDR2 FQGNSA. Here the CDR3 DNA reads TGTGCCAGCAGCTTAAATTCCGGGACAGGGGGAAACGAGCAGTACTTC. The encoded protein is CASSLNSGTGGNEQYF.